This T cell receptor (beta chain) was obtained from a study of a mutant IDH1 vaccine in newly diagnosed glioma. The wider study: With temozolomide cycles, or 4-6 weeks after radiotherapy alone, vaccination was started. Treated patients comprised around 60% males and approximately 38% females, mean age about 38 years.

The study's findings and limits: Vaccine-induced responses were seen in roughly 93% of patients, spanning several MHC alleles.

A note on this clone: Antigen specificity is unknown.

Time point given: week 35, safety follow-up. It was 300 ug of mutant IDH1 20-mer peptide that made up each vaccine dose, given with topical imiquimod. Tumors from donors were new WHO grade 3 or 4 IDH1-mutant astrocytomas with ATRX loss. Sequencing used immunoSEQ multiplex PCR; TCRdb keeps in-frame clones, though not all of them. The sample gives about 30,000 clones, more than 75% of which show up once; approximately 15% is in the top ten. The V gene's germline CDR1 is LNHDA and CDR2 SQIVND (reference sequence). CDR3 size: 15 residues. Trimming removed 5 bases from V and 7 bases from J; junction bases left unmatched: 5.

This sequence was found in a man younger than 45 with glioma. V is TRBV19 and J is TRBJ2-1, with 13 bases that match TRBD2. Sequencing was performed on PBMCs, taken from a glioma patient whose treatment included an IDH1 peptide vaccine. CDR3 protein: CASSAGLAGLNEQFF. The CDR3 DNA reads TGTGCCAGTAGTGCGGGACTAGCGGGACTGAATGAGCAGTTCTTC. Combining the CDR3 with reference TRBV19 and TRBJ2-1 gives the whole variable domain DGGITQSPKYLFRKEGQNVTLSCEQNLNHDAMYWYRQDPGQGLRLIYYSQIVNDFQKGDIAEGYSVSREKKESFPLTVTSAQKNPTAFYLCASSAGLAGLNEQFFGPGTRLTVL.